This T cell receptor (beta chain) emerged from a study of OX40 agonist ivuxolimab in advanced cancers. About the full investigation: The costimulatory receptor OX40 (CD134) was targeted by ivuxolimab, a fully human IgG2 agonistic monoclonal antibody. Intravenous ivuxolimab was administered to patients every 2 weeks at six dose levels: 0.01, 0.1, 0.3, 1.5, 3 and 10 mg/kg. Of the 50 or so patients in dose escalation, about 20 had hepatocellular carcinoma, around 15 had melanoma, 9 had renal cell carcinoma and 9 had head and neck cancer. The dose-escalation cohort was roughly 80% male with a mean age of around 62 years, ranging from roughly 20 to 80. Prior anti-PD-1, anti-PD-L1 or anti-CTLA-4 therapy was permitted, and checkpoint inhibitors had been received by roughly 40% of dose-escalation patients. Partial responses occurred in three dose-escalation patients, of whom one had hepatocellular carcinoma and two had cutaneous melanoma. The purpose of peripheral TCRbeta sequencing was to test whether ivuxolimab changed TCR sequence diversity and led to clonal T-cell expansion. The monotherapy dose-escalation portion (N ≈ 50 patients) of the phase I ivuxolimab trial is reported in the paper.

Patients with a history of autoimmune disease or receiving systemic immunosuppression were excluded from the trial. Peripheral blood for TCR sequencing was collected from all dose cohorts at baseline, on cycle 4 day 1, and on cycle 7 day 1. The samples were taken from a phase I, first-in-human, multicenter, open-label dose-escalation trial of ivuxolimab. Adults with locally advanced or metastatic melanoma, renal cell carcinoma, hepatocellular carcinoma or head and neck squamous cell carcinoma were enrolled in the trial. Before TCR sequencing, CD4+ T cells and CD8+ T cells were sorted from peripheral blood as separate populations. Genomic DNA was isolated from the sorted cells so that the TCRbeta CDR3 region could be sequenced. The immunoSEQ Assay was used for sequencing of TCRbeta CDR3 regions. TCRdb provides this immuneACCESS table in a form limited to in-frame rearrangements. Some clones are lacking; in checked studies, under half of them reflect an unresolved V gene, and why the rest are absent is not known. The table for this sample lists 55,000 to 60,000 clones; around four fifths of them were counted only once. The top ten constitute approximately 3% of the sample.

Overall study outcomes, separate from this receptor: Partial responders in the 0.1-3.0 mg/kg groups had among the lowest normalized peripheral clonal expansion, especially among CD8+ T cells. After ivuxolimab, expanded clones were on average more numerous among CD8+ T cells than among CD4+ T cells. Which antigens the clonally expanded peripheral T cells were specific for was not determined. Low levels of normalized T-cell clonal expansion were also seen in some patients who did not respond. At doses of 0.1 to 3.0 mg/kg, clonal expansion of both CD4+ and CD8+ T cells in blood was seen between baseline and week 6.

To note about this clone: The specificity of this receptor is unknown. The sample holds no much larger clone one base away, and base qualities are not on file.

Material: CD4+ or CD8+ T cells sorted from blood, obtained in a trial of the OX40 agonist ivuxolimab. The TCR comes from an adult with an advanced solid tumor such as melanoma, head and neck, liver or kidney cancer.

DNA sequence: TGTGCCAGCAGTTACTCCGGGACAGGGGCCAGTGAAGCTTTCTTT. This gives the protein CASSYSGTGASEAFF. The chain uses TRBV6-5 and TRBJ1-1, with 10 junctional bases fitting TRBD1. Reading the germline V gene gives CDR1 MNHEY and CDR2 SVGAGI. Trimming accounts for 0 bases at V and 7 bases at J, while the number of junction bases matched to no gene is 5. Counted from cysteine to phenylalanine, this CDR3 has 15 amino acids. Of all the DNA, just the CDR3 is kept, 45 bases in frame from base 1.